The 30 T cell receptor beta chains below all came from one sample that was sequenced in a study of T cell responses to AZD1222 COVID-19 vaccine. Libraries were prepared by immunoSEQ multiplex PCR; TCRdb keeps only in-frame clonotypes and omits some of them. Of around 6,100 clones listed, about 90% were seen once; the top ten hold 15% to 17%. The specimen was peripheral blood, collected 28 days after the second AZD1222 dose. The receptors derive from an adult who received the AZD1222 COVID-19 vaccine.

The chain couples TRBV7-3 to TRBJ2-7; 8 positions agree with TRBD1. The CDR3 runs to 17 residues. Germline V gene lookup returns CDR1 SGHTA and CDR2 FQGTGA. The J segment lost 4 bases and the V segment lost 2 bases, leaving 13 bases of the junction unmatched. The CDR3, as DNA: TGTGCCAGCAGCTTATCAGGGACGGGGCAGGGGGCATACGAGCAGTACTTC. It codes for CASSLSGTGQGAYEQYF.

This clone has just a few counts. The gene calls are TRBV2 and TRBJ1-5; the D gene is possibly TRBD1 (6 bases). This CDR3 has 17 amino acids. Germline CDR1 reads SNHLY; CDR2 reads FYNNEI. V shed 0 bases and J shed 3 bases, with 15 bases lying between them. CDR3 sequence reads: CASSEALTGGPNQPQHF. The CDR3 region has the DNA TGTGCCAGCAGTGAAGCGTTGACAGGCGGCCCCAATCAGCCCCAGCATTTT.

V usage is TRBV9 and J usage is TRBJ1-4, with D unclear. Per the germline V gene, CDR1 is SGDLS and CDR2 is YYNGEE. V was pared by 0 bases and J by 4 bases, with 10 bases between. The CDR3 consists of 15 residues. Here the CDR3 DNA reads TGTGCCAGCAGCGTAGTGGCTGCCGGTAATGAAAAACTGTTTTTT. Translation: CASSVVAAGNEKLFF.

The CDR3 nucleotides are TGCGCCAGCAGCCGGGACAGGGGTAGGGAGCAGTACGTC. Amino acids: CASSRDRGREQYV. The chain employs TRBV5-1 and TRBJ2-7; 10 bases match TRBD1. The CDR3 contains 13 residues. Trimming at V came to 4 bases and at J to 7 bases, leaving 5 bases not matched to a gene. Germline V gene sequence: CDR1 SGHRS, CDR2 YFSETQ.

This clone was counted once. The chain couples TRBV5-1 to TRBJ2-5; D not resolved. CDR3 length equals 13 residues. CDR1 is SGHRS, CDR2 YFSETQ, per germline. The V end was cut by 4 bases, the J end by 5 bases, with 12 bases between. The chain's CDR3 is CASSLNADETQYF. As DNA, the CDR3 is TGCGCCAGCAGCCTGAATGCTGATGAGACCCAGTACTTC.

The CDR3 protein is CASSLAIGVGNTIYF. The DNA of the CDR3 is TGTGCCAGCAGCTTAGCGATAGGGGTTGGAAACACCATATATTTT. J is TRBJ1-3 and V is TRBV7-6, with a possible D match to TRBD1 (5 bases). CDR3 size: 15 residues. V lost 0 bases and J 3 bases, leaving 9 bases between the germline ends. Germline CDR1 and CDR2: SGHVS and FNYEAQ.

The count of this clone is one. The chain recombines TRBV5-5 with TRBJ1-4; the D is unclear. Germline CDR1 and CDR2: SGHKS and YYEKEE (reference sequence). This CDR3 has 12 amino acids. Trimming cost V 0 bases and J 8 bases, with 5 bases left between them. CDR3 in DNA: TGTGCCAGCAGCTTGGCCGGGGAAAAACTGTTTTTT. Translation gives CASSLAGEKLFF.

The J gene is TRBJ1-2, the V gene TRBV5-6; D possibly corresponds to TRBD1 (6 bases). Germline lookup yields CDR1 SGHDT and CDR2 YYEEEE. This CDR3 is built from 14 residues. V lost 6 bases to trimming and J lost 5 bases, with 17 bases between them. The CDR3 bases are TGTGCCAGCATCATGGAGGGGACAACTTATGGCTACACCTTC. Translating gives CASIMEGTTYGYTF. Full variable domain (rest looked up from reference TRBV5-6 and TRBJ1-2): DAGVTQSPTHLIKTRGQQVTLRCSPKSGHDTVSWYQQALGQGPQFIFQYYEEEERQRGNFPDRFSGHQFPNYSSELNVNALLLGDSALYLCASIMEGTTYGYTFGSGTRLTVV.

This chain links TRBV19 with TRBJ2-3; a weak D match, TRBD1 (6 bases). The CDR3 is 13 amino acids. Trimming stripped 6 bases from V and 3 bases from J, with 10 bases between. Germline assignment: CDR1 LNHDA and CDR2 SQIVND (reference sequence). The CDR3 nucleotides read TGTGCCAGTAGCTACGGACAGACAGATACGCAGTATTTT. It is translated as CASSYGQTDTQYF.

The chain joins TRBV5-1 to TRBJ1-1; no clear D gene. The CDR3 is made up of 14 amino acids. Germline CDR1 reads SGHRS; CDR2 reads YFSETQ. The germline V and J ends were trimmed by 0 bases and 5 bases, with 11 bases remaining between them. CDR3 nucleotide sequence: TGCGCCAGCAGCTTGGAAGGGCAACGGACTGAAGCTTTCTTT. Its translation: CASSLEGQRTEAFF. Supplemented by reference TRBV5-1 and TRBJ1-1, the full variable domain reads KAGVTQTPRYLIKTRGQQVTLSCSPISGHRSVSWYQQTPGQGLQFLFEYFSETQRNKGNFPGRFSGRQFSNSRSEMNVSTLELGDSALYLCASSLEGQRTEAFFGQGTRLTVV.

The table lists this clone with a few counts. The CDR3 loop reads CATSDPDRGRGGYTF. CDR3 in DNA: TGTGCCACCAGTGATCCGGACAGGGGGCGTGGAGGCTACACCTTC. J is TRBJ1-2 and V is TRBV24-1; the match to TRBD1 covers 11 bases. Germline V gene lookup returns CDR1 KGHDR and CDR2 SFDVKD. Losses at the gene ends were 3 bases for V and 8 bases for J; bases not matched to a gene: 7. The CDR3 is 15 amino acids.

The chain joins TRBV27 to TRBJ2-1; 7 bases line up with TRBD2. The CDR3 extends over 15 amino acids. The V and J ends lost 2 bases and 5 bases, in that order; junction bases with no gene match: 6. Germline CDR1 reads MNHEY; CDR2 reads SMNVEV (reference sequence). In DNA, the CDR3 is TGTGCCAGCAGTTTAATGGGACTACTAAACAATGAGCAGTTCTTC. Translated: CASSLMGLLNNEQFF.

This chain joins TRBV7-9 and TRBJ2-7; D possibly corresponds to TRBD1 (5 bases). Germline CDR1 and CDR2: SEHNR and FQNEAQ (reference sequence). This CDR3 has 14 amino acids. V was trimmed by 1 base and J by 6 bases, leaving 13 bases between them. CDR3 loop: CASSLEAGWGEQYF. CDR3 sequence (DNA): TGTGCCAGCAGCTTAGAGGCAGGGTGGGGCGAGCAGTACTTC.

CDR3 sequence reads: CASSPGITEAFF. CDR3 sequence (DNA): TGTGCCAGCAGCCCAGGGATAACTGAAGCTTTCTTT. The chain links TRBV7-8 to TRBJ1-1; possible D gene TRBD1, 5 bases. The germline V and J ends were trimmed by 5 bases and 5 bases, with 9 bases remaining between them. The length of the CDR3 is 12 residues. Germline V gene sequence: CDR1 SGHVS, CDR2 FQNEAQ.

The rearrangement links TRBV3-1 (or the pseudogene TRBV3-2) to TRBJ1-2, with a possible D match to TRBD1 (5 bases). V was shortened by 0 bases and J by 4 bases, with 18 bases between the two germline ends. The CDR3 length is 17 residues. Looked up from germline, CDR1 is LGHDT and CDR2 is YNNKEL (reference sequence). CDR3: CASSQDLGRASLYGYTF. The CDR3 DNA follows: TGTGCCAGCAGCCAAGATCTCGGCAGGGCGTCCCTCTATGGCTACACCTTC.

This clone was picked up a small number of times. The V call is TRBV19, the J call TRBJ2-5; 9 bases are a match to TRBD2. Per the germline V gene, CDR1 is LNHDA and CDR2 is SQIVND (reference sequence). V shed 5 bases and J 5 bases; nucleotides not matched to a gene: 3. The CDR3 length is 13 residues. The CDR3 region is CASSFGLAETQYF. DNA for the CDR3: TGTGCCAGTAGTTTTGGACTAGCGGAGACCCAGTACTTC.

This chain uses TRBV7-2 with TRBJ2-7, with a tentative D call TRBD1 (8 bases). This CDR3 is 15 amino acids long. Germline loops: CDR1 SGHTA, CDR2 FQGNSA. V gave up 6 bases and J gave up 5 bases, with 20 bases separating them. CDR3 amino acids: CASRPGGGSLNEQYF. CDR3 bases: TGTGCCAGCAGACCAGGGGGCGGGAGTCTCAACGAGCAGTACTTC.

This rearrangement joins TRBV27 to TRBJ2-1, with D unclear. Trimming cost V 5 bases and J 0 bases, with 5 bases left between them. Germline V gene data show CDR1 as MNHEY and CDR2 as SMNVEV (reference sequence). The CDR3 runs 13 residues. CDR3 residues: CASSQSSYNEQFF. CDR3 nucleotides: TGTGCCAGCAGTCAGAGCTCCTACAATGAGCAGTTCTTC.

This rearrangement joins TRBV27 to TRBJ1-1; no firm D call. V lost 3 bases and J lost 6, with 11 bases in between. This CDR3 region has 13 residues. The germline CDR1 and CDR2 sequences are MNHEY and SMNVEV (reference sequence). CDR3 amino acids: CASSFLGSPEAFF. CDR3 nucleotide sequence: TGTGCCAGCAGTTTTTTAGGGTCCCCTGAAGCTTTCTTT.

This chain uses TRBV4-1 with TRBJ1-2, with D unclear. Germline V gene data show CDR1 as MGHRA and CDR2 as YSYEKL. V was shortened by 0 bases and J by 5 bases, with 7 bases between the two germline ends. The CDR3 runs to 13 residues. The CDR3 coding sequence is TGCGCCAGCAGCCAAGAGGGAGGGTATGGCTACACCTTC. This translates into CASSQEGGYGYTF.

V usage is TRBV5-1 and J usage is TRBJ2-7, with a tentative D call TRBD2 (5 bases). This CDR3 has 16 amino acids. Germline CDR1 SGHRS, CDR2 YFSETQ. Trimming removed 6 bases at V and 7 bases at J, with 26 bases between. The CDR3 region is CASISDPREGKHEQYF. CDR3 nucleotides: TGCGCCAGCATAAGTGACCCGCGTGAGGGAAAACATGAGCAGTACTTC.

The chain recombines TRBV7-3 with TRBJ2-1; the D call may be TRBD1 or TRBD2 (6 bases each). CDR1 is SGHTA and CDR2 is FQGTGA in the germline V gene. The CDR3 consists of 18 residues. V lost 5 bases to trimming and J lost 3 bases, with 23 bases between them. The DNA for the CDR3 is TGTGCCAGCAGCCTCACCCCACCGGGCGGGACAATCTACAATGAGCAGTTCTTC. Its translation is CASSLTPPGGTIYNEQFF.

The sample holds one count of this clone. This rearrangement joins TRBV6-2 or TRBV6-3 to TRBJ1-5, with 9 bases fitting TRBD1. V was clipped by 5 bases and J by 4 bases; unmatched bases: 6. Germline lookup yields CDR1 MNHEY and CDR2 SVGEGT. The CDR3 length is 15 residues. CDR3 residues: CASSRGQGGNQPQHF. For the CDR3, the DNA is TGTGCCAGCAGTCGGGGACAGGGAGGAAATCAGCCCCAGCATTTT.

The sample holds one count of this clone. The DNA for the CDR3 is TGTGCCTACGTTCTACAGGTAGAAGCTTTCTTT. Translation: CAYVLQVEAFF. J is TRBJ1-1 and V is TRBV30; D is possibly TRBD1 (5 bases). This CDR3 has 11 residues. With 7 bases removed from V and 8 bases from J, the gap between germline ends came to 14 bases. Germline V lookup: CDR1 GTSNPN, CDR2 SVGIG (reference sequence).

The rearrangement joins TRBV3-1 (or the pseudogene TRBV3-2) to TRBJ2-1; D gene uncertain. V was clipped by 4 bases and J by 7 bases, with 8 bases between them. CDR1 and CDR2 from the germline V gene are LGHDT and YNNKEL (reference sequence). The CDR3 contains 12 residues. CDR3 in DNA: TGTGCCAGCAGCCTAAATTGGAATGAGCAGTTCTTC. This sequence encodes CASSLNWNEQFF.

A few counts support this clone. The chain employs TRBV7-9 and TRBJ1-4; D gene uncertain. The CDR3 totals 13 residues. CDR1 is SEHNR, CDR2 FQNEAQ, per germline (reference sequence). Trimming stripped 2 bases from V and 11 bases from J, with 12 bases between. DNA of the CDR3: TGTGCCAGCAGCTTACAGGCCACCGAGAAACTGTTTTTT. It codes for CASSLQATEKLFF.

The chain joins TRBV11-3 to TRBJ1-2; 8 positions agree with TRBD1. The CDR3 runs to 14 residues. Germline CDR1 and CDR2: SGHNT and YENEEA. With V trimmed by 5 bases and J by 6 bases, 8 bases remained unmatched. In nucleotides, the CDR3 is TGTGCCAGCAGCCGGGGACAGGAATGGGATGGCTACACCTTC. Translation: CASSRGQEWDGYTF. The whole variable domain, remainder taken from reference TRBV11-3 and TRBJ1-2, is EAGVVQSPRYKIIEKKQPVAFWCNPISGHNTLYWYLQNLGQGPELLIRYENEEAVDDSQLPKDRFSAERLKGVDSTLKIQPAELGDSAVYLCASSRGQEWDGYTFGSGTRLTVV.

The V and J genes are TRBV19 and TRBJ2-1; 10 bases agree with TRBD2. V trimming: 7 bases; J trimming: 7 bases; junction bases outside the gene matches: 13. The CDR3 has 16 amino acids. Germline V gene lookup returns CDR1 LNHDA and CDR2 SQIVND (reference sequence). The CDR3 is CASTPLKSGRANEQFF. DNA of the CDR3: TGTGCCAGTACCCCCCTCAAAAGCGGGAGGGCGAATGAGCAGTTCTTC.

This clone has a handful of counts. V is TRBV20-1 and J is TRBJ2-7; 9 nucleotides line up with TRBD2. Germline-derived CDR1 and CDR2 are DFQATT and SNEGSKA (reference sequence). Trimming took 3 bases from V and 1 from J; bases not matched to a gene: 7. The CDR3 consists of 15 residues. The chain's CDR3 is CSASVATSGSYEQYF. In DNA form, the CDR3 reads TGCAGTGCTAGTGTTGCGACTAGCGGATCCTACGAGCAGTACTTC.

The V gene is TRBV5-5, the J gene TRBJ2-3, with 11 bases fitting TRBD2. Germline V gene data show CDR1 as SGHKS and CDR2 as YYEKEE (reference sequence). The CDR3 is 16 amino acids. The junction had 3 bases not matched to a gene; V was cut back by 1 base and J by 2 bases. CDR3 DNA sequence: TGTGCCAGCAGCTTGAGACTAGCGGGAATCACAGATACGCAGTATTTT. The encoded protein is CASSLRLAGITDTQYF. Filled out from reference TRBV5-5 and TRBJ2-3, the complete variable domain reads DAGVTQSPTHLIKTRGQQVTLRCSPISGHKSVSWYQQVLGQGPQFIFQYYEKEERGRGNFPDRFSARQFPNYSSELNVNALLLGDSALYLCASSLRLAGITDTQYFGPGTRLTVL.